A selection of T cell receptor beta chains follows, all from one sample in a study of control samples from healthy donors and cancer patients. The table came from immunoSEQ multiplex PCR; TCRdb's copy has only in-frame clones and leaves some out. The repertoire has 120,000 or so clones, approximately 92% of them found once; the top ten carry around 0.6%. The sequencing sample was made of PBMCs. These receptor sequences come from a man older than 75 with head and neck cancer. Both conserved end residues are part of each CDR3. Rows give clone size only sometimes, using once, few, many, or a class for an expanded clone.

>.|TRBV5-4
CASSLRRLAGGETQYF
>.|TRBV30
CAWNPHPLYEQYF
>.|TRBV7-9
CASSLLAGGGETQYF
>.|TRBV12-3/TRBV12-4
CASSLGGSETQYF
>.|TRBV11-2
CASSFDDRNTGELFF
>once|TRBV30
CAYAGGVNYGYTF
>.|TRBV7-9
CASSLAYGSNQPQHF
>.|TRBV3-1/TRBV3-2
CASSLQTGTNYGYTF
>.|TRBV5-8
CASSRGAYLINEQFF
>once|TRBV24-1
CATSVGSEQFF
>.|TRBV27
CASSITGQSYEQYF
>.|TRBV7-2
CASSFGQYNSPLHF
>.|TRBV24-1
CASLNEQYF
>.|TRBV5-1
CASSRDAFGNQPQHF
>.|TRBV4-2
CASSQEPRDRGRYNEQFF
>.|TRBV9
CASSAGRITDTQYF
>.|TRBV6-5
CASTIAGAGYEQYF
>.|TRBV10-3
CAISESKGSRDLHEQYF
>.|TRBV19
CARIPRGLNTEAFF
>.|TRBV13
CASSSGLGAWEQYF
>.|TRBV27
CASSLLPDYNEQFF
>.|TRBV14
CASRQGPGNTIYF
>.|TRBV2
CASREILDRPTGELFF
>.|TRBV5-1
CASSLGLAGSYNEQFF
>.|TRBV5-1
CASSIRQNTDTQYF
>.|TRBV5-4
CASSLWIGHTEAFF
>.|TRBV18
CASSQGGHQPQHF
>.|TRBV19
CASSMIGDSMNTEAFF
>.|TRBV10-3
CAISDPLNEQFF
>.|TRBV7-8
CASSAGRMWETQYF
>.|TRBV24-1
CATSAAGAQETQYF
>.|TRBV18
CASSPLRQPNEQFF
>.|TRBV18
CASSPQGAKNIQYF
>few|TRBV6-1
CASSEDTVGVQYF
>.|TRBV5-1
CASSFPPGTANYGYTF
>.|TRBV19
CASSMGGTSGNTIYF
>.|TRBV5-5
CASSEQQGTGELFF
>once|TRBV27
CASSSTGTAHYEQYF
>.|TRBV29-1
CSVDGGRSPGTDTQYF
>.|TRBV9
CASSPSSGSYNEQFF
>.|TRBV12-3/TRBV12-4
CASSLAAPPLHF
>.|TRBV7-9
CASSLSGTANYGYTF
>.|TRBV29-1
CSVEDWRSGKNTGELFF
>.|TRBV15
CATSRERRLAGYEQYF
>.|TRBV6-2/TRBV6-3
CASSYSTSPPRDEQFF
>.|TRBV5-1
CASSLGLTGANPYEQYF
>.|TRBV30
CAWRSYNEQFF
>few|TRBV7-8
CASSNNSGGVNTGELFF
>.|TRBV6-1
CASSEVRGGIGEQFF
>once|TRBV19
CASSEQGSMPGNTIYF
>once|TRBV9
CASSANPEGGYYGYTF
>.|TRBV7-8
CASSLEAGGVRRNEQYF
>once|TRBV11-3
CASSLDRRGNTQYF
>.|TRBV5-4
CASSYDSTPTEAFF
>.|TRBV6-1
CASSAPSGRAVRNEQFF
>.|TRBV5-4
CASSRPGTGEVGGYTF
>once|TRBV24-1
CATSDTGGGSYEQYF
>.|TRBV6-6
CASSSPGEVVVYGYTF